These 22 T cell receptor beta chains were sequenced from one sample in a study of blood T cell repertoires in COVID-19. Clones were sequenced by immunoSEQ multiplex PCR, and TCRdb holds only the in-frame ones, with some missing. The data show under 85,000 clones, with roughly 90% seen just once and more than 5.5% held by the top ten. Material for sequencing was peripheral blood. The receptors were sampled from a man in his sixties or seventies with acute or convalescent COVID-19.

This clone was counted a single time. The chain joins TRBV4-3 to TRBJ2-3; the D gene is possibly TRBD2 (5 bases). This CDR3 has 14 amino acids. V lost 0 bases, J lost 4 bases, and 8 bases lay in between. Germline assignment: CDR1 LGHNA and CDR2 YSLEER. The CDR3 reads CASSQDYGADTQYF. CDR3 coding DNA: TGCGCCAGCAGCCAAGATTACGGGGCAGATACGCAGTATTTT.

The chain couples TRBV9 to TRBJ2-5, with D possibly being TRBD1 (6 bases). V was cut by 2 bases and J by 2 bases, with 13 bases left in between. CDR1 and CDR2 (germline): SGDLS, YYNGEE. This CDR3 comprises 15 residues. This chain's CDR3 is CASSVEWTDQETQYF. CDR3 nucleotides: TGTGCCAGCAGCGTTGAATGGACAGATCAAGAGACCCAGTACTTC.

The chain has TRBV28 and TRBJ2-3; D remains unclear. CDR3 length equals 12 residues. Trimming took off 8 bases at V and 7 bases at J, with 13 bases between the two ends. CDR1 and CDR2 (germline): MDHEN, SYDVKM. CDR3 DNA: TGTGCCAGCGAAAACCCGAACTATACGCAGTATTTT. This sequence encodes CASENPNYTQYF.

The chain is built from TRBV5-1 and TRBJ1-4; TRBD1 aligns across 8 bases. V lost 3 bases, J lost 6 bases, and 4 bases stayed unmatched. The CDR3 runs to 14 residues. Germline lookup yields CDR1 SGHRS and CDR2 YFSETQ. CDR3 amino acids: CASSYGQGYEKLFF. Written as DNA, the CDR3 is TGCGCCAGCAGCTATGGACAGGGTTATGAAAAACTGTTTTTT.

This chain links TRBV7-9 with TRBJ2-1; TRBD1 matches 7 bases. Trimming at V came to 2 bases and at J to 2 bases, leaving 3 bases not matched to a gene. The CDR3 covers 15 residues. Germline V lookup: CDR1 SEHNR, CDR2 FQNEAQ (reference sequence). The CDR3 here is CASSLTQGTYNEQFF. CDR3 nucleotide sequence: TGTGCCAGCAGCTTAACACAGGGGACCTACAATGAGCAGTTCTTC.

V is TRBV6-2 or TRBV6-3 and J is TRBJ2-7; TRBD2 aligns across 7 bases. The germline V gene encodes CDR1 MNHEY and CDR2 SVGEGT. The CDR3 has 14 residues. V dropped 4 bases and J dropped 3; count of bases not matched to a gene: 6. Written as DNA, the CDR3 is TGTGCCAGCAGTTTCGGGACTACCCACTACGAGCAGTACTTC. Translating it yields CASSFGTTHYEQYF.

The chain has TRBV5-4 and TRBJ1-3, with no clear D. Trimming removed 2 bases at V and 0 bases at J, with 9 bases between. Germline lookup yields CDR1 SGHNT and CDR2 YYREEE (reference sequence). This CDR3 has 15 residues. CDR3 protein: CASSLGGYSGNTIYF. The CDR3 nucleotides are TGTGCCAGCAGCTTAGGCGGCTACTCTGGAAACACCATATATTTT.

This chain links TRBV7-9 with TRBJ2-3; D possibly corresponds to TRBD2 (6 bases). Germline V gene lookup returns CDR1 SEHNR and CDR2 FQNEAQ (reference sequence). V lost 5 bases, J lost 0 bases, and 12 bases lay in between. The CDR3 runs 15 residues. The CDR3 spells CASSARAGSTDTQYF. Here the CDR3 DNA reads TGTGCCAGCAGCGCGCGAGCGGGTAGCACAGATACGCAGTATTTT.

The chain is built from TRBV28 and TRBJ2-7; 9 nucleotides match TRBD1. This CDR3 comprises 14 residues. Trimming cost V 8 bases and J 3 bases; bases outside gene matches: 8. Germline values: CDR1 MDHEN, CDR2 SYDVKM. The CDR3 spells CASQTGQGIYEQYF. The CDR3 coding sequence is TGTGCCAGCCAAACCGGACAGGGGATCTACGAGCAGTACTTC.

The chain combines TRBV7-2 with TRBJ1-5; 8 bases align to TRBD1. Looked up from germline, CDR1 is SGHTA and CDR2 is FQGNSA. This CDR3 has 14 residues. With V trimmed by 5 bases and J by 6 bases, 6 bases remained unmatched. CDR3 protein: CASSPTGGSQPQHF. As DNA, the CDR3 is TGTGCCAGCAGCCCCACAGGGGGAAGTCAGCCCCAGCATTTT.

The chain links TRBV11-2 to TRBJ2-1; 12 bases align to TRBD2. Looked up from germline, CDR1 is SGHAT and CDR2 is FQNNGV. This CDR3 contains 15 residues. With 0 bases clipped from V and 7 bases from J, the junction kept 1 base outside the gene matches. This chain's CDR3 is CASSLDGLAGNEQFF. Here the CDR3 DNA reads TGTGCCAGCAGCTTAGACGGACTAGCGGGAAATGAGCAGTTCTTC.

The genes are TRBV30 and TRBJ2-3; 9 positions match TRBD2. The CDR3 sequence is 15 residues long. The V gene end was trimmed by 4 bases and the J gene end by 5 bases; junction bases not matched to a gene: 10. CDR1 is GTSNPN and CDR2 is SVGIG in the germline V gene (reference sequence). CDR3 sequence (DNA): TGTGCCTGGAAATTAGCGGGGGCCGTGAAAGATACGCAGTATTTT. Its translation: CAWKLAGAVKDTQYF.

The chain joins TRBV3-1 (or the pseudogene TRBV3-2) to TRBJ2-7, with TRBD2 identical over 11 bases. CDR1 is LGHDT, CDR2 YNNKEL, per germline (reference sequence). Trimming removed 4 bases from V and 5 bases from J; junction bases left unmatched: 7. The CDR3 sequence is 15 residues long. The DNA of the CDR3 is TGTGCCAGCAGCCGCGTAGCGGGAGGGCCTAACGAGCAGTACTTC. Protein: CASSRVAGGPNEQYF.

This rearrangement joins TRBV6-2 or TRBV6-3 to TRBJ2-3; 13 nucleotides line up with TRBD2. This CDR3 is 20 amino acids long. The V and J ends lost 2 bases and 2 bases, in that order; junction bases with no gene match: 13. Germline-derived CDR1 and CDR2 are MNHEY and SVGEGT. For the CDR3, the DNA is TGTGCCAGCAGTTACCCCTCCCGGACTAGCGGGGGTTCACTCACAGATACGCAGTATTTT. This translates into CASSYPSRTSGGSLTDTQYF.

J is TRBJ2-1 and V is TRBV7-3; possible D gene TRBD2, 6 bases. CDR1 is SGHTA and CDR2 is FQGTGA in the germline V gene. V dropped 2 bases and J dropped 5 bases, with 13 bases sitting between them. The CDR3 consists of 15 residues. The CDR3: CASSLAGQVNNEQFF. In nucleotides, the CDR3 is TGTGCCAGCAGCTTAGCGGGGCAAGTCAACAATGAGCAGTTCTTC. The full variable domain, in which reference TRBV7-3 and TRBJ2-1 provide the parts outside the CDR3, is GAGVSQTPSNKVTEKGKYVELRCDPISGHTALYWYRQSLGQGPEFLIYFQGTGAADDSGLPNDRFFAVRPEGSVSTLKIQRTERGDSAVYLCASSLAGQVNNEQFFGPGTRLTVL.

This clone is a singleton in its sample. This chain connects TRBV5-5 to TRBJ1-3, with TRBD1 matching over 9 bases. The germline V gene encodes CDR1 SGHKS and CDR2 YYEKEE (reference sequence). Trimming at V came to 3 bases and at J to 0 bases, leaving 1 base not matched to a gene. The CDR3 has 15 amino acids. CDR3 protein: CASSWGQGSGNTIYF. The CDR3 nucleotides are TGTGCCAGCAGCTGGGGACAGGGCTCTGGAAACACCATATATTTT.

V gene TRBV29-1 combines with J gene TRBJ2-7, with 10 bases that match TRBD1. Germline V CDR1 and CDR2: SQVTM, ANQGSEA. The CDR3 is 13 amino acids. V trimming: 5 bases; J trimming: 6 bases; junction bases outside the gene matches: 7. CDR3 sequence: CSVISWTGGEQYF. For the CDR3, the DNA is TGCAGCGTTATAAGTTGGACAGGGGGCGAGCAGTACTTC.

This rearrangement joins TRBV6-6 to TRBJ1-2, with a possible D match to TRBD1 (6 bases). This CDR3 spans 14 amino acids. Germline CDR1 reads MNHNY; CDR2 reads SVGAGI (reference sequence). V lost 0 bases and J lost 6, with 11 bases in between. The DNA for the CDR3 is TGTGCCAGCAGTTACTCGGGGGCAGACGATGGCTACACCTTC. Translation: CASSYSGADDGYTF.

V is TRBV2 and J is TRBJ2-3; 9 positions match TRBD1. The trim removed 6 bases at V and 5 bases at J, leaving 9 bases unmatched. The CDR3 is 15 amino acids. Germline CDR1 is SNHLY and CDR2 is FYNNEI. In DNA, the CDR3 is TGTGCCAGCAGCAAGGGACAGGGTCGGGGAGATACGCAGTATTTT. Protein: CASSKGQGRGDTQYF.

This rearrangement joins TRBV4-3 to TRBJ1-1; D is undetermined. CDR3 length: 14 residues. Germline V gene data show CDR1 as LGHNA and CDR2 as YSLEER. Trimming removed 4 bases at V and 2 bases at J, with 11 bases between. Here the CDR3 reads CASSRSRINTEAFF. The CDR3 DNA sequence: TGCGCCAGCAGCCGCAGCAGGATCAACACTGAAGCTTTCTTT.

This chain uses TRBV7-3 with TRBJ2-5; D is possibly TRBD2 (6 bases). Germline CDR1 SGHTA, CDR2 FQGTGA. V lost 2 bases to trimming and J lost 5 bases, with 9 bases between them. This CDR3 has 13 amino acids. The CDR3 coding sequence is TGTGCCAGCAGCTTAGACCGGGAGGAGACCCAGTACTTC. As protein: CASSLDREETQYF.

The chain carries TRBV19 and TRBJ2-6; D is ambiguous. Germline loops: CDR1 LNHDA, CDR2 SQIVND (reference sequence). The CDR3 has 17 residues. Trimming removed 3 bases at V and 0 bases at J, with 12 bases between. In nucleotides, the CDR3 is TGTGCCAGTAGTATTTTGCACACCAGCTCTGGGGCCAACGTCCTGACTTTC. Translating it yields CASSILHTSSGANVLTF.